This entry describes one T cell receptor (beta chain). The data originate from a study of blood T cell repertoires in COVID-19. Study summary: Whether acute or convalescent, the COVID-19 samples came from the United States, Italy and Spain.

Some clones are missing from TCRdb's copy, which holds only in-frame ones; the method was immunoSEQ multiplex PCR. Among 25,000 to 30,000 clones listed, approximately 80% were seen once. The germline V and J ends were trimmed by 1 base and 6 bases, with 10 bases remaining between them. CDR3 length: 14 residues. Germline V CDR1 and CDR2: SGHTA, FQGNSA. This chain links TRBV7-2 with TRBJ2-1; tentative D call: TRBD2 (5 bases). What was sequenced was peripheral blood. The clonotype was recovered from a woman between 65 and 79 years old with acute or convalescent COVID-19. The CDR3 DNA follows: TGTGCCAGCAGCTTAGGTTTCGAGGGCAATGAGCAGTTCTTC. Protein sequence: CASSLGFEGNEQFF.